This T cell receptor (beta chain) was profiled in a study of blood T cell repertoires in COVID-19. Study-level information: Specimens from acute and convalescent COVID-19 originated in the United States, Italy and Spain. T cells, B-cell-depleted T cells, or PBMCs supplied cDNA or gDNA.

As originally analysed: Reference gene primer amplification in the assay estimated nucleated cell counts. Using immunoSEQ multiplex PCR, the repertoire was profiled, and TCRdb retains in-frame clones only, with some absent. V and J calls and clone size are given by that table; D and trimming were obtained from the DNA. This sample yields 200,000 to 250,000 clones, of which approximately 88% are seen a single time; about 6% belongs to the top ten. Trimming stripped 4 bases from V and 7 bases from J, with 17 bases between. Germline CDR1 reads SGHRS; CDR2 reads YFSETQ. CDR3 length: 14 residues. V usage is TRBV5-1 and J usage is TRBJ1-1; a possible D gene is TRBD1 (5 bases). The sample comprised peripheral blood. The receptor's source is a man in his 60s who had recovered from COVID-19. For the CDR3, the DNA is TGCGCCAGCAGCGGCGGGACGCCTGGGCGTGAAGCTTTCTTT. Protein product: CASSGGTPGREAFF.